This T cell receptor (beta chain) appears in the sequencing data of a study of blood T cell repertoires in COVID-19. Study-wide context: From the United States, Italy and Spain came samples of acute and convalescent COVID-19. From T cells, B-cell-depleted T cells, or PBMCs came the material, which was cDNA or gDNA.

This CDR3 is 14 amino acids long. From germline, CDR1 is SGHAT and CDR2 FQNNGV. The V gene lost 2 bases and the J gene lost 5 bases, with 13 bases spanning the gap. The count of this clone is one. This table comes from immunoSEQ multiplex PCR, and its TCRdb copy is limited to in-frame clones, with some not included. The table shows about 200,000 clones, with 75% to 90% occurring only once. V gene TRBV11-2 combines with J gene TRBJ2-7; D uncertain. The receptor comes from a man aged 35 to 55 with acute or convalescent COVID-19. The sample consisted of peripheral blood. The CDR3 loop reads CASSLIYRRHEQYF. The CDR3 region has the DNA TGTGCCAGCAGCTTAATTTATCGGCGGCACGAGCAGTACTTC. Full variable domain (rest looked up from reference TRBV11-2 and TRBJ2-7): EAGVAQSPRYKIIEKRQSVAFWCNPISGHATLYWYQQILGQGPKLLIQFQNNGVVDDSQLPKDRFSAERLKGVDSTLKIQPAKLEDSAVYLCASSLIYRRHEQYFGPGTRLTVT.